The clone carrying this T cell receptor (beta chain) was observed a handful of times. Its antigen is currently unknown. The CDR3 has 15 amino acids. The germline CDR1 and CDR2 sequences are DFQATT and SNEGSKA (reference sequence). J lost 1 base, V lost 6 bases, and 6 bases had no gene match. The source of the sample is a study of identical twins. Study conclusions and caveats: The presence of invariant MAIT and iNKT cells could partly confound analyses of zero-insertion sequences.

One entry per CDR3 protein results from TCRdb running MiXCR on the 5' RACE reads. In the table there are some 790,000 distinct CDR3 sequences, about 20% of which are singletons. These data are also associated with another study on T cells expressing NK-cell markers. That study adds: The share of CD8+ T cells held by dominant NKG2C+ clonotypes was roughly 1.0-7.5% in roughly 6 donors.

This receptor was taken from a woman aged 18-35 years in good health. Sequencing was carried out using PBMCs. The J gene is TRBJ2-1, the V gene TRBV20-1; TRBD2 matches 10 bases. In nucleotides, the CDR3 is TGCAGTGCGGAGGAGCGGGAGGGATCCTACAATGAGCAGTTCTTC. Translated, it gives CSAEEREGSYNEQFF.